This T cell receptor beta chain is drawn from a study of blood T cell repertoires in COVID-19 (dated by TCRdb to about 2020). Notes on the research overall: Samples from collaborators originated in the United States, Italy and Spain and spanned both the acute and convalescent phases of COVID-19. The material from the prospective study consisted of cDNA or gDNA derived from T cells, B-cell-depleted T cells, or PBMCs. Deeply sampled blood TCRbeta repertoires from subjects exposed to, actively infected with, or recovered from COVID-19 were included in the dataset. The repertoires were made available in a free public database intended to serve as a resource for research on the immune response to SARS-CoV-2. Samples came from the ongoing ImmuneRACE study (first 160 participants) plus 1,254 subjects from 6 global collaborators. A de-identified subject ID, COVID-19 status, age in years and sex were almost always included in the sample metadata. Where available, HLA class I and class II types were taken from metadata supplied by the sample provider and were not determined by assay-based typing. The research as a whole found: Clinical and demographic metadata were provided uncurated, with the amount varying by source and participant.

The immunoSEQ Assay, a bias-controlled multiplex PCR, was used to amplify TCRbeta CDR3 regions from genomic DNA. Concerning the study's data processing: Within the assay, amplification of reference gene primers was used to estimate how many nucleated cells each sample contained. Sequence reads were collapsed and filtered to measure the absolute abundance of every unique TCRbeta CDR3 rearrangement. For each sample, productive Simpson clonality was calculated by taking the square root of Simpson's diversity index across productive rearrangements. Drawn from immuneACCESS, this table holds only the in-frame rearrangements with V and J called that TCRdb kept. Clones are partly lost; checked studies trace under half to an unresolved V gene and leave the rest unexplained. The V and J calls and clone size come from that table; D and trimming were worked out from the DNA. The sample data list 150,000 to 200,000 clones, and roughly 87% of these were observed just once. Approximately 6.5% of the sample rests with the top ten.

Comment on this clone: Its antigen has not been determined. No much larger clone exists at a distance of one base, and base qualities are not known.

In the prospective study, participants were roughly 18 to 89 years old, resided in approximately 25 geographic areas of the United States, and were enrolled through a virtual design. To assign participants to cohorts, the prospective study relied on clinical history that participants themselves reported in a screening survey and a study questionnaire. ImmuneRACE Cohort 3 recovered participants were defined by two consecutive negative NP/OP PCR tests, healthcare professional clearance, or symptom resolution. In the prospective study, mobile phlebotomists collected whole blood, serum and a nasopharyngeal or oropharyngeal swab from each participant. Participants in the prospective study had the option to provide additional blood draws and questionnaires over a 2-month period. Before DNA extraction, blood samples from the prospective study were shipped at room temperature or frozen. Source material: PBMCs or T cells enriched from blood (not recorded which). This TCR derives from a woman between 45 and 60 years old who had recovered from COVID-19.

This receptor carries the CDR3 CAWSGPGPTNSGNTIYF. The DNA is TGTGCCTGGAGCGGTCCGGGTCCAACTAACTCTGGAAACACCATATATTTT. This sequence uses TRBV30 and TRBJ1-3, with no D gene named confidently. V is clipped by 3 bases and J by 0 bases, and the sequence between their germline boundaries is 18 bases long. From the germline V gene (reference sequence), CDR1 is GTSNPN and CDR2 is SVGIG. The CDR3 contains 17 residues, cysteine and phenylalanine counted. Only the CDR3 region is kept as DNA, spanning 51 bases read in frame from base 1.